A selection of T cell receptor beta chains follows, all from one sample in a study of blood T cell repertoires in COVID-19. Produced via immunoSEQ multiplex PCR; TCRdb's table is partial and in-frame only. Of approximately 300,000 clones listed, roughly 87% were seen once; the top ten hold about 2.3%. The sequenced sample was peripheral blood. The origin of the receptors is a man in his late teens or twenties with active or convalescent COVID-19. CDR3s include the opening cysteine and the closing phenylalanine or tryptophan. Fields, in order: D gene, clone size, J gene, V gene, CDR3 DNA, CDR3 protein. The D gene is left open where the match is weak. The listing skips clone size in some rows; elsewhere it reads once, few, many or a size class.

D gene: .; clone size: .; J gene: TRBJ2-5; V gene: TRBV28; CDR3 DNA: TGTGCCAGCAGTCCCCACCAGCGGGCTGGGACCCAGTACTTC; CDR3 protein: CASSPHQRAGTQYF
D gene: .; clone size: .; J gene: TRBJ1-4; V gene: TRBV6-4; CDR3 DNA: TGTGCCAGCAGTCCCACCTCAGCTAATGAAAAACTGTTTTTT; CDR3 protein: CASSPTSANEKLFF
D gene: .; clone size: .; J gene: TRBJ1-2; V gene: TRBV5-1; CDR3 DNA: TGCGCCAGCAGAAACAGGGATGGCTACACCTTC; CDR3 protein: CASRNRDGYTF
D gene: TRBD2; clone size: .; J gene: TRBJ2-1; V gene: TRBV27; CDR3 DNA: TGTGCCAGCGCCCAACTGGGAGTGGGCGGGAGGGCCTCTTTGGGTAATGAGCAGTTCTTC; CDR3 protein: CASAQLGVGGRASLGNEQFF
D gene: .; clone size: .; J gene: TRBJ2-6; V gene: TRBV5-1; CDR3 DNA: TGCGCCAGCAGCCCGGTAGGGGTAGGGGCCAACGTCCTGACTTTC; CDR3 protein: CASSPVGVGANVLTF
D gene: .; clone size: .; J gene: TRBJ2-1; V gene: TRBV28; CDR3 DNA: TGTGCCAGCAGTTTATACAGGGTTTCGGGTCGCAATGAGCAGTTCTTC; CDR3 protein: CASSLYRVSGRNEQFF
D gene: TRBD2; clone size: .; J gene: TRBJ2-7; V gene: TRBV4-1; CDR3 DNA: TGCGCCAGCAGCCTCAGCGGGAGAGGGACCTACGAGCAGTACTTC; CDR3 protein: CASSLSGRGTYEQYF
D gene: .; clone size: .; J gene: TRBJ2-1; V gene: TRBV19; CDR3 DNA: TGTGCCAGTAGTATCCTGGACACTTACAATGAGCAGTTCTTC; CDR3 protein: CASSILDTYNEQFF
D gene: TRBD2; clone size: .; J gene: TRBJ2-1; V gene: TRBV28; CDR3 DNA: TGTGCCAGCAGTGGACTAGCGGGGTCCAATGAGCAGTTCTTC; CDR3 protein: CASSGLAGSNEQFF
D gene: .; clone size: many; J gene: TRBJ1-2; V gene: TRBV6-1; CDR3 DNA: TGTGCCAGCAGTGAGTGGCAGGGGAATGGCTACACCTTC; CDR3 protein: CASSEWQGNGYTF
D gene: TRBD1; clone size: .; J gene: TRBJ2-1; V gene: TRBV27; CDR3 DNA: TGTGCCAGCAGTACGGAGACAGGGCAGCAGTTCTTC; CDR3 protein: CASSTETGQQFF
D gene: TRBD1; clone size: .; J gene: TRBJ2-5; V gene: TRBV5-1; CDR3 DNA: TGCGCCAGCAGCTTGGGTCCACAGGGGGTTCAAGAGACCCAGTACTTC; CDR3 protein: CASSLGPQGVQETQYF
D gene: .; clone size: few; J gene: TRBJ1-3; V gene: TRBV9; CDR3 DNA: TGTGCCAGCAGCGTACGGGGGTTTGATGGAAACACCATATATTTT; CDR3 protein: CASSVRGFDGNTIYF
D gene: TRBD1; clone size: .; J gene: TRBJ1-2; V gene: TRBV27; CDR3 DNA: TGTGCCAGCAGTCCCCGGGAGGGGGCATACTATGGCTACACCTTC; CDR3 protein: CASSPREGAYYGYTF
D gene: .; clone size: .; J gene: TRBJ1-3; V gene: TRBV9; CDR3 DNA: TGTGCCAGCAGCGCACCCGCGGGCGTTGGAAACACCATATATTTT; CDR3 protein: CASSAPAGVGNTIYF
D gene: TRBD1; clone size: .; J gene: TRBJ2-7; V gene: TRBV5-1; CDR3 DNA: TGCGCCAGCAGTCGTTTCCCCCGGGACAGAGACTACGAGCAGTACTTC; CDR3 protein: CASSRFPRDRDYEQYF
D gene: TRBD2; clone size: .; J gene: TRBJ2-1; V gene: TRBV6-2/TRBV6-3; CDR3 DNA: TGTGCCAGCAGTTACTCTAGCGGGGGATACAATGAGCAGTTCTTC; CDR3 protein: CASSYSSGGYNEQFF
D gene: .; clone size: .; J gene: TRBJ2-5; V gene: TRBV7-8; CDR3 DNA: TGTGCCAGCAGCTTAGAGTTGGCAGTACAAGAGACCCAGTACTTC; CDR3 protein: CASSLELAVQETQYF
D gene: .; clone size: .; J gene: TRBJ2-2; V gene: TRBV21-1; CDR3 DNA: TGTGGCCGGCAGGGCCCGAACACCGGGGAGCTGTTTTTT; CDR3 protein: CGRQGPNTGELFF
D gene: TRBD1; clone size: .; J gene: TRBJ1-5; V gene: TRBV5-8; CDR3 DNA: TGTGCCAGCAGCCCTGGGACAGGGGGCAATCAGCCCCAGCATTTT; CDR3 protein: CASSPGTGGNQPQHF
D gene: TRBD2; clone size: .; J gene: TRBJ2-2; V gene: TRBV28; CDR3 DNA: TGTGCCAGCAGTGCTCGCCGGACTAGAAACACCGGGGAGCTGTTTTTT; CDR3 protein: CASSARRTRNTGELFF
D gene: TRBD2; clone size: .; J gene: TRBJ2-1; V gene: TRBV7-8; CDR3 DNA: TGTGCCAGCAGCTTAACCATAAGACTAGCGGGAGAGGGTAATGAGCAGTTCTTC; CDR3 protein: CASSLTIRLAGEGNEQFF
D gene: TRBD2; clone size: .; J gene: TRBJ2-1; V gene: TRBV29-1; CDR3 DNA: TGCAGCGTTGCTCGGCTAGCGGGAGGAAAATACAATGAGCAGTTCTTC; CDR3 protein: CSVARLAGGKYNEQFF
D gene: .; clone size: once; J gene: TRBJ2-4; V gene: TRBV27; CDR3 DNA: TGTGCCAGCAGTTTATATGCGGGGACGGCGGGTAACATTCAGTACTTC; CDR3 protein: CASSLYAGTAGNIQYF
D gene: TRBD2; clone size: .; J gene: TRBJ2-7; V gene: TRBV15; CDR3 DNA: TGTGCCACCAGCAGAGGGGGGACTAGCTACGAGCAGTACTTC; CDR3 protein: CATSRGGTSYEQYF
D gene: TRBD2; clone size: .; J gene: TRBJ2-1; V gene: TRBV7-8; CDR3 DNA: TGTGCCAGCAGCCAACTACTAGCGGGAGTTTACAATGAGCAGTTCTTC; CDR3 protein: CASSQLLAGVYNEQFF
D gene: TRBD1; clone size: .; J gene: TRBJ1-2; V gene: TRBV27; CDR3 DNA: TGTGCCAGCAGTTTTCGTCCGGACAGGCCATATGGCTACACCTTC; CDR3 protein: CASSFRPDRPYGYTF
D gene: .; clone size: .; J gene: TRBJ1-6; V gene: TRBV7-9; CDR3 DNA: TGTGCCAGCAGCTTAGTGGGGGGAGGAAATTCACCCCTCCACTTT; CDR3 protein: CASSLVGGGNSPLHF
D gene: TRBD1; clone size: .; J gene: TRBJ2-4; V gene: TRBV28; CDR3 DNA: TGTGCCAGCAGTTTAATAGGGGGCGGAAACATTCAGTACTTC; CDR3 protein: CASSLIGGGNIQYF
D gene: TRBD2; clone size: .; J gene: TRBJ2-3; V gene: TRBV2; CDR3 DNA: TGTGCCAGCACGAGCGCTAGCGGGAGAATTGCAGATACGCAGTATTTT; CDR3 protein: CASTSASGRIADTQYF
D gene: .; clone size: .; J gene: TRBJ2-5; V gene: TRBV7-2; CDR3 DNA: TGTGCCAGCAGCTTGCTCTCTAAGACGGGAGTAGAGACCCAGTACTTC; CDR3 protein: CASSLLSKTGVETQYF
D gene: TRBD2; clone size: few; J gene: TRBJ2-3; V gene: TRBV19; CDR3 DNA: TGTGCCAGTAGTATGGTTGTGGCTAGCGGAAGCACAGATACGCAGTATTTT; CDR3 protein: CASSMVVASGSTDTQYF
D gene: .; clone size: once; J gene: TRBJ1-2; V gene: TRBV21-1; CDR3 DNA: TGTGCCAGCAGTTTCGGAACGAGGCTCCCTAACTATGGCTACACCTTC; CDR3 protein: CASSFGTRLPNYGYTF
D gene: .; clone size: .; J gene: TRBJ2-1; V gene: TRBV11-2; CDR3 DNA: TGTGCCAGCAGCCTCCTGGGGGGGGGCCAAGGTGAGCAGTTCTTC; CDR3 protein: CASSLLGGGQGEQFF
D gene: .; clone size: .; J gene: TRBJ2-7; V gene: TRBV29-1; CDR3 DNA: TGCAGCGTTGAAGATGCAGGGTCCTACGAGCAGTACTTC; CDR3 protein: CSVEDAGSYEQYF
D gene: .; clone size: .; J gene: TRBJ2-1; V gene: TRBV6-1; CDR3 DNA: TGTGCCAGCAGTGAAGGAGTGGGAGTGAGGAATGAGCAGTTCTTC; CDR3 protein: CASSEGVGVRNEQFF
D gene: TRBD2; clone size: .; J gene: TRBJ2-3; V gene: TRBV27; CDR3 DNA: TGTGCCAGCACCTTCGGGACTAGCGGGGGAACAGATACGCAGTATTTT; CDR3 protein: CASTFGTSGGTDTQYF
D gene: TRBD2; clone size: .; J gene: TRBJ2-1; V gene: TRBV28; CDR3 DNA: TGTGCCAGCAGTTTACTAGCGGGAGTTTATGAGCAGTTCTTC; CDR3 protein: CASSLLAGVYEQFF
D gene: TRBD2; clone size: once; J gene: TRBJ2-3; V gene: TRBV19; CDR3 DNA: TGTGCCAGTACTACACCGGGCCTGGGACTAGCATTGTCTTTT; CDR3 protein: CASTTPGLGLALSF
D gene: .; clone size: .; J gene: TRBJ1-1; V gene: TRBV6-6; CDR3 DNA: TGTGCCAGCAGTTACGAAGGAGACACTGAAGCTTTCTTT; CDR3 protein: CASSYEGDTEAFF
D gene: .; clone size: .; J gene: TRBJ1-6; V gene: TRBV18; CDR3 DNA: TGTGCCAGCTCACTGTTGACAGGAAACTATAATTCACCCCTCCACTTT; CDR3 protein: CASSLLTGNYNSPLHF
D gene: .; clone size: .; J gene: TRBJ2-5; V gene: TRBV18; CDR3 DNA: TGTGCCAGCTCACCATCGAGTTGGCTACCGGAGGAGACCCAGTACTTC; CDR3 protein: CASSPSSWLPEETQYF
D gene: TRBD1; clone size: .; J gene: TRBJ2-5; V gene: TRBV6-5; CDR3 DNA: TGTGCCAGCAGCAAGCTGACAGGGGGAGAGACCCAGTACTTC; CDR3 protein: CASSKLTGGETQYF
D gene: .; clone size: .; J gene: TRBJ2-1; V gene: TRBV19; CDR3 DNA: TGTGCCAGTAGTACCACTAGCATCAATGAGCAGTTCTTC; CDR3 protein: CASSTTSINEQFF
D gene: .; clone size: .; J gene: TRBJ1-4; V gene: TRBV7-9; CDR3 DNA: TGTGCCAGCAGCTTAGTAGATACAGCAGGCGAAAAACTGTTTTTT; CDR3 protein: CASSLVDTAGEKLFF
D gene: .; clone size: .; J gene: TRBJ1-5; V gene: TRBV28; CDR3 DNA: TGTGCCAGCAGTTTAGGAAGTGTCAGGGCCCAGCATTTT; CDR3 protein: CASSLGSVRAQHF
D gene: .; clone size: .; J gene: TRBJ1-2; V gene: TRBV4-1; CDR3 DNA: TGCGCCAGCAGCCAAGAAAGGGGTGTCTATGGCTACACCTTC; CDR3 protein: CASSQERGVYGYTF
D gene: .; clone size: .; J gene: TRBJ2-7; V gene: TRBV11-2; CDR3 DNA: TGTGCCAGCAGCTTATCTTTCGCCTACGAGCAGTACTTC; CDR3 protein: CASSLSFAYEQYF